A single T cell receptor beta chain is shown here with its context. Its cognate antigen has yet to be identified. Base qualities are missing; no much larger clone stands one base away. Distinct nucleotide sequences in the sample also encode this CDR3. The record originates from a study of blood T cell repertoires in COVID-19 (dated by TCRdb to about 2020). In the study overall: Collaborator samples came from the United States, Italy and Spain and covered acute and convalescent phases of COVID-19. The prospective study material was composed of cDNA or gDNA derived from T cells, B-cell-depleted T cells, or PBMCs. The dataset comprised deeply sampled blood TCRbeta repertoires from subjects exposed to, actively infected with, or recovered from COVID-19. The repertoires were released in a freely available public database meant as a resource for research on the immune response to SARS-CoV-2. The samples were drawn from two sources: the first 160 participants of the ongoing ImmuneRACE study, and 1,000 to 1,500 subjects contributed by 6 global collaborators. Sample metadata almost always included a de-identified subject ID, COVID-19 status, age in years and sex. Where available, HLA class I and class II types were obtained from metadata supplied by the sample provider rather than from assay-based typing. Paper-wide results and their limitations: Clinical and demographic metadata were provided uncurated, with the amount varying by source and participant.

The CDR3 goes from the cysteine to the phenylalanine over 15 residues. Of all the DNA, just the CDR3 is kept, 45 bases in frame from base 1. V lost 6 bases and J lost 0 bases, and the count of bases not matched to a germline gene is 2. Looking up the germline V gene yields CDR1 MNHEY and CDR2 SVGAGI. Enrolling through a virtual design, the prospective study's participants ranged in age from roughly 18 to 95 years and lived across about two dozen United States geographic areas. To assign participants to cohorts, the prospective study relied on clinical history that participants themselves reported in a screening survey and a study questionnaire. Exposed participants had been in contact with someone with a PCR-confirmed or clinician-diagnosed COVID-19 case within 2 weeks of study entry. Each participant in the prospective study had whole blood, serum and a nasopharyngeal or oropharyngeal swab collected by mobile phlebotomists. Prospective study participants could optionally give additional blood draws and questionnaires over an approximately 2-month period. Prospective study blood samples were shipped either frozen or at room temperature before DNA extraction.

The immunoSEQ Assay, a bias-controlled multiplex PCR, was used to amplify TCRbeta CDR3 regions from genomic DNA. Per the source publication's procedure: Within the assay, amplification of reference gene primers was used to estimate how many nucleated cells each sample contained. To quantify the absolute abundance of each unique TCRbeta CDR3 rearrangement, sequence reads were collapsed and filtered. For each sample, productive Simpson clonality was calculated as the square root of Simpson's diversity index over productive rearrangements. The immuneACCESS repertoire file appears here via TCRdb, limited to in-frame rearrangements. These files lack a portion of the clones; in checked studies, under half of the deficit traces to unresolved V genes, and the cause of the others is not known. D and trimming come from the DNA, and the V and J calls and clone size come from that table. Counted in this sample were a few hundred thousand clones; approximately 89% of them appeared once. Roughly 0.9% of the sample is in the top ten clones.

Sample: PBMCs or T cells enriched from blood (not recorded which). In this chain, TRBV6-5 is recombined with TRBJ1-5; the junction holds 10 bases that match TRBD1. This sequence originates from a woman in her thirties or forties who had been exposed to COVID-19. The CDR3: CASRDRGNSNQPQHF. The nucleotides are TGTGCCAGCAGGGACAGGGGGAATAGCAATCAGCCCCAGCATTTT.